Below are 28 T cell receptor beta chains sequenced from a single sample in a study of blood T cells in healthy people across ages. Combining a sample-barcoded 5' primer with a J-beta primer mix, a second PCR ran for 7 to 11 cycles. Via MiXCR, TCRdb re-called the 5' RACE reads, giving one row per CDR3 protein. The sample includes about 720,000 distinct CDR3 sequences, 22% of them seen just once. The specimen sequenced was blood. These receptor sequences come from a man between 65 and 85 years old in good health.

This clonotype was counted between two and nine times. CDR3 bases: TGCGCCAGCAGCCCCGGACCGACAGTCGGCTACGAGCAGTACGTC. Encoded protein: CASSPGPTVGYEQYV. The rearrangement joins TRBV5-1 to TRBJ2-7; perhaps TRBD1 as D (5 bases). Germline V gene data show CDR1 as SGHRS and CDR2 as YFSETQ. Trimming pared 4 bases from V and 3 bases from J, leaving 17 bases between. This CDR3 comprises 15 residues.

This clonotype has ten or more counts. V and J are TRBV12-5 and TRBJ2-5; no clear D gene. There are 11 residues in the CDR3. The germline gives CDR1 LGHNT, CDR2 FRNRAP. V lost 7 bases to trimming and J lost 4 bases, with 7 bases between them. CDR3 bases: TGTGCTAGTGCCTCTCTAGAGACCCAGTACTTC. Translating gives CASASLETQYF.

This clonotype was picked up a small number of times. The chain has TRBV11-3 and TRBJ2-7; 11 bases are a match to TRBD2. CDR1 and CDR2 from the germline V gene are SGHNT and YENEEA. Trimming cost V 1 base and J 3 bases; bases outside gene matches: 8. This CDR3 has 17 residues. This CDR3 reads CASSLGILAGGIYEQYV. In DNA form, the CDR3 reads TGTGCCAGCAGCTTAGGGATTCTAGCGGGAGGAATCTACGAGCAGTACGTC.

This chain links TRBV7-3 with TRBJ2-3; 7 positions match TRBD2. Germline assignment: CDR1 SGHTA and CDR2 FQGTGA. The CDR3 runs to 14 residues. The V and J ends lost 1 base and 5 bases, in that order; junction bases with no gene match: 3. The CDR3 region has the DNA TGTGCCAGCAGCTTAAGTGGGGGGGGAGATACGCAGTATTTT. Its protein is CASSLSGGGDTQYF.

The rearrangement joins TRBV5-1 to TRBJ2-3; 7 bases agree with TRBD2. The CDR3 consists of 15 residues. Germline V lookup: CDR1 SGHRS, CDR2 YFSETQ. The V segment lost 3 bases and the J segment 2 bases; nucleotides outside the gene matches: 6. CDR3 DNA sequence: TGCGCCAGCAGCTCACTAGCGCCGACCACAGATACGCAGTATTTT. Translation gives CASSSLAPTTDTQYF. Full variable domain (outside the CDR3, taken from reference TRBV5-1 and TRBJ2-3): KAGVTQTPRYLIKTRGQQVTLSCSPISGHRSVSWYQQTPGQGLQFLFEYFSETQRNKGNFPGRFSGRQFSNSRSEMNVSTLELGDSALYLCASSSLAPTTDTQYFGPGTRLTVL.

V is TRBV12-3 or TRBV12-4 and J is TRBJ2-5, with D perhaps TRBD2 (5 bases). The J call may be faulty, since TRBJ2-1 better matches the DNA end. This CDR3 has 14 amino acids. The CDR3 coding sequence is TGTGCCAGCAGTTTAAACCCCTCCGGCGGGGAGCAGTTCTTC. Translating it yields CASSLNPSGGEQFF.

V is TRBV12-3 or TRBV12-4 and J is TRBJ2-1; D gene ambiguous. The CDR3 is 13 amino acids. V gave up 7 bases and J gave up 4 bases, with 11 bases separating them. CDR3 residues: CASTPRQYNEQFF. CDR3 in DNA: TGTGCCAGCACACCTAGGCAGTACAATGAGCAGTTCTTC.

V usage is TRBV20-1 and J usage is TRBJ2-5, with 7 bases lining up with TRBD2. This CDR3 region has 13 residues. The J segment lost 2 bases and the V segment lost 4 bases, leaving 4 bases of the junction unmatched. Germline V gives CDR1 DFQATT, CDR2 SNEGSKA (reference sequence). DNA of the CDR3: TGCAGTGCTACTAGCGGAGATCAAGAGACCCAGTACTTC. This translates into CSATSGDQETQYF.

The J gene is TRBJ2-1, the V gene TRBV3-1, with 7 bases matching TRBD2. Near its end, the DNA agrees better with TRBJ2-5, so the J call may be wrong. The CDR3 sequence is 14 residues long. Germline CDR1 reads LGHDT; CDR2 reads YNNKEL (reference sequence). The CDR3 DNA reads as TGTGCCAGCAGCCAGAAGCGGGGCCAAGAGACCCAGTACTTC. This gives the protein CASSQKRGQETQYF.

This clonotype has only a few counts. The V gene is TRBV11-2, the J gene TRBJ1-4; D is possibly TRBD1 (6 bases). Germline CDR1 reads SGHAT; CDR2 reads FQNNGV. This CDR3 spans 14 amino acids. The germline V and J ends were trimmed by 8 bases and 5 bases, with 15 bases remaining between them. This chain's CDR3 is CASWVGHGNEKLFF. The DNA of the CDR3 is TGTGCCAGCTGGGTGGGACACGGCAATGAAAAACTGTTTTTT.

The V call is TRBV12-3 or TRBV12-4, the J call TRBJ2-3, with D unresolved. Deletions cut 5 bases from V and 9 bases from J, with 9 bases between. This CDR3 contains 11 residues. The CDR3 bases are TGTGCCAGCAGTGCCCGGTACACGCAGTATTTT. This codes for CASSARYTQYF.

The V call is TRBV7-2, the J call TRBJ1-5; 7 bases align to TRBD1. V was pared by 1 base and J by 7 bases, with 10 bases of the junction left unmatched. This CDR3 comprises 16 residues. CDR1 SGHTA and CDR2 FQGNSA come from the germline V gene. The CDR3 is CASSLVGPGGIQPQHF. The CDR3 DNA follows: TGTGCCAGCAGCTTAGTCGGGCCAGGGGGAATCCAGCCCCAGCATTTT.

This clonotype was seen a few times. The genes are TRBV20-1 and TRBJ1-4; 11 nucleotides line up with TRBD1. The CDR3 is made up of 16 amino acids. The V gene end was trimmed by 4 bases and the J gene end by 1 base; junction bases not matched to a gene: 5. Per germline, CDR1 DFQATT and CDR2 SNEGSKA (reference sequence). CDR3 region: CSAIGTGGLTNEKLFF. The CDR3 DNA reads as TGCAGTGCTATTGGGACAGGGGGTTTAACTAATGAAAAACTGTTTTTT.

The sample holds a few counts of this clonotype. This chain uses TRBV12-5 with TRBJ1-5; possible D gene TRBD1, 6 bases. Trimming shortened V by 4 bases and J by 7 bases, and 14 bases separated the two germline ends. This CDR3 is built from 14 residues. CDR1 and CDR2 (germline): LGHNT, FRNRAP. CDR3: CASGSLFTGQPQHF. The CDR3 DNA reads TGTGCTAGTGGTTCTTTGTTCACAGGGCAGCCCCAGCATTTT.

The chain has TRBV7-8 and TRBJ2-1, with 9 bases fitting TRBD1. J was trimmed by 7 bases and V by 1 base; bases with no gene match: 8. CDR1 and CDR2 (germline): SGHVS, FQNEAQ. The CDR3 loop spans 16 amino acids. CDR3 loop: CASSLGRDRVTNEQFF. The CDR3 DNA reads TGTGCCAGCAGCTTAGGCCGGGACAGGGTAACGAATGAGCAGTTCTTC. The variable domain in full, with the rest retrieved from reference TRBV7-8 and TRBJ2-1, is GAGVSQSPRYKVAKRGQDVALRCDPISGHVSLFWYQQALGQGPEFLTYFQNEAQLDKSGLPSDRFFAERPEGSVSTLKIQRTQQEDSAVYLCASSLGRDRVTNEQFFGPGTRLTVL.

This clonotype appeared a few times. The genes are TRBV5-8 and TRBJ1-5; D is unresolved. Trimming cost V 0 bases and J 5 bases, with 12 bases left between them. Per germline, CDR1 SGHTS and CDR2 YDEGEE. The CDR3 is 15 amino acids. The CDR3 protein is CASSLGRRYDQPQHF. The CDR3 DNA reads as TGTGCCAGCAGCTTGGGACGCCGGTACGATCAGCCCCAGCATTTT.

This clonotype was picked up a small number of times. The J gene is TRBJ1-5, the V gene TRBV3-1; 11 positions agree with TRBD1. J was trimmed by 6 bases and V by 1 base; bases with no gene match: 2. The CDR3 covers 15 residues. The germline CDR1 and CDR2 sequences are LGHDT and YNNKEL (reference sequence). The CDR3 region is CASSQGTGGIQPQHF. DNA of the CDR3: TGTGCCAGCAGCCAAGGGACAGGGGGCATTCAGCCCCAGCATTTT. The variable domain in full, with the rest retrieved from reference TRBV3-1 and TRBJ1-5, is DTAVSQTPKYLVTQMGNDKSIKCEQNLGHDTMYWYKQDSKKFLKIMFSYNNKELIINETVPNRFSPKSPDKAHLNLHINSLELGDSAVYFCASSQGTGGIQPQHFGDGTRLSIL.

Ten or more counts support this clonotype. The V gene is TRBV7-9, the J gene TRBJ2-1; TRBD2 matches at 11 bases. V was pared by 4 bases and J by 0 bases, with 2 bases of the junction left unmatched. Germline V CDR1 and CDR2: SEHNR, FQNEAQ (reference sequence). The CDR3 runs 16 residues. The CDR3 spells CASSSGLAGSYNEQFF. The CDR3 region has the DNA TGTGCCAGCAGCTCAGGACTAGCGGGCTCCTACAATGAGCAGTTCTTC.

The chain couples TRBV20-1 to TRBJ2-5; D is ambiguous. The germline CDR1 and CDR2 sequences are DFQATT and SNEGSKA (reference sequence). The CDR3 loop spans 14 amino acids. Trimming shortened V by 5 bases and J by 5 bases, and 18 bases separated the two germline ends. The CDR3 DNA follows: TGCAGTGCTCCCCTCGCGCCTCTCCCGGAGACCCAGTACTTC. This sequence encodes CSAPLAPLPETQYF.

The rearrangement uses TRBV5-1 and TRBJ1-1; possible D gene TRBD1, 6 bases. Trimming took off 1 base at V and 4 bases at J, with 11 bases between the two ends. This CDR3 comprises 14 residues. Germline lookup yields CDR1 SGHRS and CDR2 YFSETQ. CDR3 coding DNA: TGCGCCAGCAGCTTGAGTCAGGGGATCACTGAAGCTTTCTTT. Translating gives CASSLSQGITEAFF.

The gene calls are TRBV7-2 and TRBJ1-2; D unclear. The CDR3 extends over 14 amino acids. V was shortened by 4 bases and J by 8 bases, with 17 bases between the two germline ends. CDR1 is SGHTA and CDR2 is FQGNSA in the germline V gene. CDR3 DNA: TGTGCCAGCAGCTCCTTACAGTCAGCGGTAGGCTACACCTTC. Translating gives CASSSLQSAVGYTF.

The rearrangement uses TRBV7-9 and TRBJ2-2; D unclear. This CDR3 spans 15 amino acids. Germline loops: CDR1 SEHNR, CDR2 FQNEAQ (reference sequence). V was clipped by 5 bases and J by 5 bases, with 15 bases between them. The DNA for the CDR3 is TGTGCCAGCAGCCCTATGGTATTAAGGACCGGGGAGCTGTTTTTT. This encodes CASSPMVLRTGELFF.

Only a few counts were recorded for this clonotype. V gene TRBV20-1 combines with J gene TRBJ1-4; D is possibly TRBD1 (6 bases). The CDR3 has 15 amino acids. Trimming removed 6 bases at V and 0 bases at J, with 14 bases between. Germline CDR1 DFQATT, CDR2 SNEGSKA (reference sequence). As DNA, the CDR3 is TGCAGTGCCAACAGGGACCCCGCAACTAATGAAAAACTGTTTTTT. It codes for CSANRDPATNEKLFF.

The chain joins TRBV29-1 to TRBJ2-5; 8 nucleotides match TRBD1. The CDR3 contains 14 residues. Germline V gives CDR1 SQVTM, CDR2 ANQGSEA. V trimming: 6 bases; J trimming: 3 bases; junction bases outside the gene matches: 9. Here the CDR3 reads CSVADRGRKETQYF. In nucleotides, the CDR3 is TGCAGCGTGGCCGACAGGGGTCGGAAAGAGACCCAGTACTTC.

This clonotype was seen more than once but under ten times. The CDR3 loop is CASSGGNTQYF. The CDR3 DNA follows: TGTGCCAGCAGTGGAGGAAATACGCAGTATTTT. The chain is built from TRBV12-3 or TRBV12-4 and TRBJ2-3, with D possibly matching TRBD2 (5 bases). Trimming left V 5 bases short and J 7 bases short, with 7 bases between. The CDR3 runs 11 residues.

The CDR3 coding sequence is TGTGCCACCAGCAGAGATGTGGGTCAGGGATATGGCTACACCTTC. As protein: CATSRDVGQGYGYTF. This rearrangement joins TRBV15 to TRBJ1-2; the D gene is possibly TRBD1 (5 bases). V dropped 0 bases and J dropped 5 bases, with 13 bases sitting between them. The CDR3 is 15 amino acids. The germline V gene has CDR1 LNHNV and CDR2 YYDKDF (reference sequence).

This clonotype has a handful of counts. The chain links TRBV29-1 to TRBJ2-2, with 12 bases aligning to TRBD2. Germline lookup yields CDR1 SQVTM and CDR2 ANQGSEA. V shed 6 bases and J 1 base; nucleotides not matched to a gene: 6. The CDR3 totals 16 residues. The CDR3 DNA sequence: TGCAGCGTGCGGACTAGCGGGGTCTTGAACACCGGGGAGCTGTTTTTT. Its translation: CSVRTSGVLNTGELFF.

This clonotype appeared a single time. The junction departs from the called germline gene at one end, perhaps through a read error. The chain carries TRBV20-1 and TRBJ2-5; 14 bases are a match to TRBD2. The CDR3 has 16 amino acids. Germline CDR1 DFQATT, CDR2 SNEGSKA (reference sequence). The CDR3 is CSAGGGTSGSQEAQYF. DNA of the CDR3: TGCAGTGCTGGGGGGGGGACTAGCGGGAGCCAAGAGGCCCAGTACTTC.